What follows describes a single T cell receptor (beta chain). The antigen this receptor binds is unknown. No clone much larger than this one lies a single base away; base qualities are absent. The source of the sample is a study of blood T cell repertoires in COVID-19 (dated by TCRdb to about 2020). With regard to the full study: Samples covering the acute and convalescent phases of COVID-19 were provided by collaborators in the United States, Italy and Spain. Where HLA class I and class II types were available, the types were taken from metadata supplied by the sample provider, not from assay-based typing. The prospective study material was composed of cDNA or gDNA derived from T cells, B-cell-depleted T cells, or PBMCs. A freely available public database, intended as a resource for researchers studying the immune response to SARS-CoV-2, is where the repertoires were released. Deeply sampled blood TCRbeta repertoires from subjects exposed to, actively infected with, or recovered from COVID-19 were included in the dataset. Samples came from the ongoing ImmuneRACE study (first 160 participants) plus 1,254 subjects from 6 global collaborators. A de-identified subject ID, COVID-19 status, age in years and sex were almost always included in the sample metadata. The investigation overall reported the following: How much clinical and demographic metadata was included differed by source and by participant, and the metadata was provided uncurated.

TCRbeta CDR3 regions were amplified from genomic DNA using the immunoSEQ Assay, a bias-controlled multiplex PCR. On the study's bioinformatics: Nucleated cell counts per sample were estimated from amplification of reference gene primers within the assay. Sequence reads were collapsed and filtered to measure the absolute abundance of every unique TCRbeta CDR3 rearrangement. Productive Simpson clonality was computed per sample as the square root of Simpson's diversity index over productive rearrangements. TCRdb re-hosts the immuneACCESS table, in-frame sequences only. Its copies lack some clones; in the studies checked, an unresolved V gene accounts for under half of them, and the cause for the rest is not known. For V, J and clone size, that table is used; D and trimming come from the DNA. In this sample the table shows approximately 82,000 clones, around 89% of which occur a single time. The top ten clonotypes cover more than 11% of the sample.

Whole blood was collected in K2EDTA tubes by collaborating institutions according to the institutions' own protocols. For TCRbeta analysis, collaborator samples were shipped as frozen whole blood, as isolated PBMCs, or as DNA extracted from either sample type. Sample: peripheral blood. The clonotype comes from a man between 65 and 85 years old with active or convalescent COVID-19.

CDR3 reads: CASSLALQGSSYNSPLHF. The base sequence is TGTGCCAGCAGCTTAGCTCTACAGGGAAGCTCCTATAATTCACCCCTCCACTTT. This receptor chain uses TRBV7-2 and TRBJ1-6, and perhaps TRBD1 as D gene, on 6 matching bases. Trimming takes 0 bases from V and 0 bases from J, and the germline ends sit 12 bases apart. Counted from cysteine to phenylalanine, this CDR3 has 18 amino acids. The read is trimmed to its CDR3 DNA, 54 bases read in frame from base 1. CDR1 and CDR2 (SGHTA, FQGNSA) derive from the germline V gene.